This is a list of T cell receptor beta chains from one sample in a study of Ad26.COV2.S vaccination and SARS-CoV-2 variants. Measured with immunoSEQ multiplex PCR; TCRdb has only the in-frame clones, and not every one. The sample holds 300,000 to 350,000 clones, about 82% seen once. The starting material was peripheral blood, obtained in a trial of Ad26.COV2.S vaccine versus placebo. The receptors were gathered from a person between 18 and 59 years old who received the Ad26.COV2.S COVID-19 vaccine or a placebo. CDR3s leave out the opening cysteine and the closing phenylalanine or tryptophan. D genes are given only for firm matches.

CDR3,length,V,D,J
ASSRTQGGGEKLF,13,TRBV11-1,TRBD1,TRBJ1-4
ASSSEWGANVLT,12,TRBV11-3,.,TRBJ2-6
ASSHAGYGRGQETQY,15,TRBV4-1,TRBD2,TRBJ2-5
ASSWSRRGNTEAF,13,TRBV28,.,TRBJ1-1
ASTLLGFVSYGYT,13,TRBV28,.,TRBJ1-2
ASSVVGGFNGELF,13,TRBV9,.,TRBJ2-2
ASSRTGGPGGGLYEQY,16,TRBV27,TRBD1,TRBJ2-7
ASSVEGQGIYT,11,TRBV5-1,TRBD1,TRBJ1-2
ASSYRKAGAINQPQH,15,TRBV6-2/TRBV6-3,.,TRBJ1-5
ASSLSRTGGNTGELF,15,TRBV5-1,TRBD1,TRBJ2-2
ASSQFQGAWEQY,12,TRBV3-1/TRBV3-2,TRBD1,TRBJ2-7
ASTNRLAGYNEQF,13,TRBV7-9,TRBD2,TRBJ2-1
ATRGTSEDQETQY,13,TRBV24-1,TRBD2,TRBJ2-5
ASSQDPFQETQY,12,TRBV3-1/TRBV3-2,.,TRBJ2-5
AWSATGIWGYT,11,TRBV30,.,TRBJ1-2
ASSLSARTDTQY,12,TRBV7-3,.,TRBJ2-3
ASSPSGPTNYGYT,13,TRBV7-2,.,TRBJ1-2
ASPPLLGENTEAF,13,TRBV28,.,TRBJ1-1
ASAGPGATEKLF,12,TRBV27,.,TRBJ1-4
ASSQDRDRAGEQY,13,TRBV4-2,TRBD1,TRBJ2-7
ASSYSRSMNTEAF,13,TRBV6-5,.,TRBJ1-1
ASSSRKVVGLDSPLH,15,TRBV9,.,TRBJ1-6
ASRGQGASNSPLH,13,TRBV6-5,TRBD1,TRBJ1-6
ASSSSTGPTNTGELF,15,TRBV5-1,TRBD1,TRBJ2-2
ASSYSLGFQETQY,13,TRBV6-6,.,TRBJ2-5
ASSLVPRTDTQY,12,TRBV11-2,.,TRBJ2-3
ASSDRVNTEAF,11,TRBV19,TRBD1,TRBJ1-1
AISDLGGRQETQY,13,TRBV10-3,TRBD2,TRBJ2-5
ARFDVRDGYT,10,TRBV21-1,.,TRBJ1-2
AISETAGGPTGELF,14,TRBV10-3,TRBD2,TRBJ2-2
ASSLWTGFQETQY,13,TRBV27,TRBD1,TRBJ2-5
SVLGDGISNQPQH,13,TRBV29-1,.,TRBJ1-5
ASSAAPRLESREQY,14,TRBV6-1,.,TRBJ2-7
ASSLRTGRGANVLT,14,TRBV7-9,TRBD1,TRBJ2-6
ASSLVRDSNQPQH,13,TRBV5-5,.,TRBJ1-5
ASSLEAADYEQY,12,TRBV11-3,.,TRBJ2-7
ASSPNRGLETQY,12,TRBV7-3,TRBD1,TRBJ2-5
ASSRAPTDTQY,11,TRBV11-3,.,TRBJ2-3
ASSLTLASGELF,12,TRBV11-2,.,TRBJ2-2
ASSLAPGDFYEQY,13,TRBV7-2,.,TRBJ2-7
ASSPTRGDNYGYT,13,TRBV4-2,.,TRBJ1-2
ASSLQGVVYNEQF,13,TRBV7-3,.,TRBJ2-1
ASSVDLQATYEQY,13,TRBV9,.,TRBJ2-7
ASSLGRQETQY,11,TRBV28,.,TRBJ2-5
ASSFLTEDVYGYT,13,TRBV28,.,TRBJ1-2
ASSFLGDSNQPQH,13,TRBV27,.,TRBJ1-5
ASTLLGNTIY,10,TRBV2,.,TRBJ1-3
ASSIPGLAGTDTQY,14,TRBV13,TRBD2,TRBJ2-3